This T cell receptor (beta chain) was documented in a study of T-cell reconstitution after alpha-beta-depleted transplantation in children. This clonotype appeared a few times. Unique molecular identifiers were incorporated when the TCRbeta library was constructed. TCRdb reprocessed the PCR reads via MiXCR and lists one record per CDR3 protein. The sample lists some 200,000 distinct CDR3 sequences, roughly 15% occurring once. J lost 7 bases, V lost 1 base, and 5 bases had no gene match. Germline CDR1 is DFQATT and CDR2 is SNEGSKA (reference sequence). The CDR3 has 15 amino acids. The chain carries TRBV20-1 and TRBJ1-6; 9 positions agree with TRBD1. The input for sequencing was PBMCs from the stem cell graft donor, taken from the stem cell graft. The sequence was collected from a human donor who donated a stem cell graft to a child with acute lymphoblastic leukemia. CDR3 nucleotides: TGCAGTGCTAGAGTCGATGACAGGGGGAATTCACCCCTCCACTTT. Its protein product is CSARVDDRGNSPLHF.